This TCR beta chain is drawn from a study of T cells in Graves' hyperthyroidism and ophthalmopathy. Turning to the study itself: Peripheral blood was acquired at first diagnosis, ahead of any therapy whatsoever.

TCR beta CDR3 regions were amplified from RNA transcripts. HTBI primers were used for first-round RT-PCR of the TCR CDR3. From the multiplex PCR reads, TCRdb called clonotypes with MiXCR, one entry per CDR3 protein. The sample has under 800,000 distinct CDR3 sequences; 14% are singletons. Study-level points and caveats: A median 6.5 months before onset, the model predicted ophthalmopathy.

Only a few counts were recorded for this clonotype. The antigen is undetermined. Germline V gene lookup returns CDR1 MNHEY and CDR2 SVGEGT. V was pared by 6 bases and J by 7 bases, with 12 bases of the junction left unmatched. This CDR3 has 17 residues. The sample taken for sequencing was blood. This rearrangement joins TRBV6-2 or TRBV6-3 to TRBJ2-1; 13 bases fit TRBD2. The TCR was taken from a woman between 18 and 29 years old with Graves' hyperthyroidism. The CDR3 bases are TGTGCCAGCAGACTACCAGGACTAGCGGGAGTCGGTAATGAGCAGTTCTTC. Encoded protein: CASRLPGLAGVGNEQFF.